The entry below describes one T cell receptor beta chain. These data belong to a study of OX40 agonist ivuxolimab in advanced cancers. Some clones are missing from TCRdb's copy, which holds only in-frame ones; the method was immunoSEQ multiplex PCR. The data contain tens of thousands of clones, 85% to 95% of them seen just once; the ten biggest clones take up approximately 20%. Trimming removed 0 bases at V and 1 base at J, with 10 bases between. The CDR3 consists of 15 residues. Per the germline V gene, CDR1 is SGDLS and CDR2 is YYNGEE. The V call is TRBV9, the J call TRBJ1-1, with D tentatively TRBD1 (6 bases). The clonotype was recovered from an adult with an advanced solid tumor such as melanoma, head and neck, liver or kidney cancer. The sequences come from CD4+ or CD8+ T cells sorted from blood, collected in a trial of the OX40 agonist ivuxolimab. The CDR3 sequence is CASSVAWTANTEAFF. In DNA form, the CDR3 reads TGTGCCAGCAGCGTAGCTTGGACAGCGAACACTGAAGCTTTCTTT.